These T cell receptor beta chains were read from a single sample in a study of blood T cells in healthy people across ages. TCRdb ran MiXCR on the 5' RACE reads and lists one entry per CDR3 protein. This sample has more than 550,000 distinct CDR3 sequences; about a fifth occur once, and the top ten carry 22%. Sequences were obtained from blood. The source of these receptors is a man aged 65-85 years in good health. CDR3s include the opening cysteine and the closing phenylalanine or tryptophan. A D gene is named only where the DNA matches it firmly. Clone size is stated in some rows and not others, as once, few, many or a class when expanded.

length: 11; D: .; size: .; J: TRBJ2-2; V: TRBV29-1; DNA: TGCAGCGGTTGGGTCACCGGGGAGCTGTTTTTT; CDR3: CSGWVTGELFF
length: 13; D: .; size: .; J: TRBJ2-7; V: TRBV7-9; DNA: TGTGCCAGCAGCTTCCAGGCCACCCACGAGCAGTACTTC; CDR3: CASSFQATHEQYF
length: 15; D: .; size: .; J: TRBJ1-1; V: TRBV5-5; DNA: TGTGCCAGCACCCTGGGGATCCAGGGGAACACTGAAGCTTTCTTT; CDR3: CASTLGIQGNTEAFF
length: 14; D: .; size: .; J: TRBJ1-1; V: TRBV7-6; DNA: TGTGCCAGCAGCTTAACCTACAGGGTCACTGAAGCTTTCTTT; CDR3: CASSLTYRVTEAFF
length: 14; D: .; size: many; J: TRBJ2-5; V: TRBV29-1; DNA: TGCAGCGTCACCCAAAGCGGAGCTGGAGAGACCCAGTACTTC; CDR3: CSVTQSGAGETQYF
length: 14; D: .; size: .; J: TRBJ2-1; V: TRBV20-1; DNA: TGCAGTGCTAGCGTCGGGCGAGTCTACAATGAGCAGTTCTTC; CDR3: CSASVGRVYNEQFF
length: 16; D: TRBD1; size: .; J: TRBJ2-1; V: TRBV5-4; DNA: TGTGCCAGCAGTTTACCGGGACAGGGATTGATCGATGAGCAGTTCTTC; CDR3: CASSLPGQGLIDEQFF
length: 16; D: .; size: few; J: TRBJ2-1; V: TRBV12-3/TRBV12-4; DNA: TGTGCCAGCAGTTTAGAGGTGGGGGTCGGGTACAATGAGCAGTTCTTC; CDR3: CASSLEVGVGYNEQFF
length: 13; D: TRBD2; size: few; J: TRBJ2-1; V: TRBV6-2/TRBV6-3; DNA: TGTGCCAGTAAGCGGGGAACCTACAATGAGCAGTTCTTC; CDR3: CASKRGTYNEQFF
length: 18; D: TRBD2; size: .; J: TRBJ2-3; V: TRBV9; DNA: TGTGCCAGCAGCGTAGCAGTTGGAGTTAGCGGGAGGTCAGATACGCAGTATTTT; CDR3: CASSVAVGVSGRSDTQYF